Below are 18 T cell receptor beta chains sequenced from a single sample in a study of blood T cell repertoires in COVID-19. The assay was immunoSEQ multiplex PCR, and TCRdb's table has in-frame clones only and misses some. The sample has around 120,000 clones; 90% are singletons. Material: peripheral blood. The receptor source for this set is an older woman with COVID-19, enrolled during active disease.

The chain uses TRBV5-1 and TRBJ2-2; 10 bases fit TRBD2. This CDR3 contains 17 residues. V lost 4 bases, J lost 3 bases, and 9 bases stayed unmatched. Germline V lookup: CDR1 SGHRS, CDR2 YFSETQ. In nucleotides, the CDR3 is TGCGCCAGCAGCACCCGGACTAGCGGTAGTTACACCGGGGAGCTGTTTTTT. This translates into CASSTRTSGSYTGELFF.

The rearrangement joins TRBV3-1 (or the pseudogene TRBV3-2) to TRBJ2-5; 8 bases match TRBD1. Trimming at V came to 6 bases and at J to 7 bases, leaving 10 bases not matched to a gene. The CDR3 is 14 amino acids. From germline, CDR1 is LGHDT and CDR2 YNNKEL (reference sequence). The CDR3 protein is CASRASGGLGTQYF. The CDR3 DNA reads TGTGCCAGCAGGGCCTCAGGGGGCCTCGGGACCCAGTACTTC.

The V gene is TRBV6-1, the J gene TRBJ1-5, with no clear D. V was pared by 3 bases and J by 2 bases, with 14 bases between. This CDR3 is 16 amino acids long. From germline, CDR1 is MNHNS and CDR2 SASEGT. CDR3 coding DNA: TGTGCCAGCAGTGACAGGACCGGAGGTGGCAATCAGCCCCAGCATTTT. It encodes CASSDRTGGGNQPQHF.

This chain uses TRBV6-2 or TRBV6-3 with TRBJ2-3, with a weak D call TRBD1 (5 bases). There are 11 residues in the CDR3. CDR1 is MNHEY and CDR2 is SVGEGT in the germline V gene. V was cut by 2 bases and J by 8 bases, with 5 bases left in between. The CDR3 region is CASSYGATQYF. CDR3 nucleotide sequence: TGTGCCAGCAGTTACGGGGCTACGCAGTATTTT.

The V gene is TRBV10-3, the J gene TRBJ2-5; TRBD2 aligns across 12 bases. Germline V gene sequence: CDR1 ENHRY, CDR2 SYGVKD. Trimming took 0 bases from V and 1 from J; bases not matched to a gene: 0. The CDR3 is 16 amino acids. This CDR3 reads CAISESTSGGQETQYF. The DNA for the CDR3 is TGTGCCATCAGTGAGTCGACTAGCGGGGGCCAAGAGACCCAGTACTTC.

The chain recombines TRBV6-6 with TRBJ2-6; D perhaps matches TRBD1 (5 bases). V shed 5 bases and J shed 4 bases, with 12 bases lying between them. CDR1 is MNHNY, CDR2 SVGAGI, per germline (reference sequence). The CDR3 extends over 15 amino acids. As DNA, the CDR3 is TGTGCCAGCAGTCCGCAGGGTTCCGGGGCCAACGTCCTGACTTTC. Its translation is CASSPQGSGANVLTF.

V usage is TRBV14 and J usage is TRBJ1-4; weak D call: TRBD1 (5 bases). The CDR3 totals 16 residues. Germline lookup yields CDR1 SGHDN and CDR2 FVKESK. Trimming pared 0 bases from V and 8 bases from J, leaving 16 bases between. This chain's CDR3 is CASSQEGTPVEEKLFF. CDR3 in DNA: TGTGCCAGCAGCCAAGAAGGGACTCCGGTCGAAGAAAAACTGTTTTTT.

CDR3 region: CASSFQSPGQGFDEQFF. DNA for the CDR3: TGTGCCAGTAGTTTCCAAAGTCCGGGACAGGGGTTTGATGAGCAGTTCTTC. V usage is TRBV19 and J usage is TRBJ2-1; TRBD1 matches 10 bases. Trimming took 5 bases from V and 8 from J; bases not matched to a gene: 15. Germline V gene lookup returns CDR1 LNHDA and CDR2 SQIVND (reference sequence). CDR3 length equals 17 residues.

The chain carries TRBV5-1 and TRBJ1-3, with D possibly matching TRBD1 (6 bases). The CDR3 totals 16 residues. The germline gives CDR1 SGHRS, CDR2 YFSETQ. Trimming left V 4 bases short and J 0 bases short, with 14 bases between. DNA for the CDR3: TGCGCCAGCAGCGAACAGGGTGCCAGCTCTGGAAACACCATATATTTT. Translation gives CASSEQGASSGNTIYF.

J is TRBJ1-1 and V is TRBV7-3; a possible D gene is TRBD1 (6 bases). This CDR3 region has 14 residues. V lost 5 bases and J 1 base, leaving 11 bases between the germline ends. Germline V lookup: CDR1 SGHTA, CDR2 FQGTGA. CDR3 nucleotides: TGTGCCAGCAGCCCCAGGGGACGGAACACTGAAGCTTTCTTT. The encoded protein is CASSPRGRNTEAFF. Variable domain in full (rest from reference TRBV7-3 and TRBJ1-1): GAGVSQTPSNKVTEKGKYVELRCDPISGHTALYWYRQSLGQGPEFLIYFQGTGAADDSGLPNDRFFAVRPEGSVSTLKIQRTERGDSAVYLCASSPRGRNTEAFFGQGTRLTVV.

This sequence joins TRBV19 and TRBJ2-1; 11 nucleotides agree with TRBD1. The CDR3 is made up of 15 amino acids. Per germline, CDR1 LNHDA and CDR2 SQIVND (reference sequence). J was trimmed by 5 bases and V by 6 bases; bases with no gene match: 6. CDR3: CASRTGTGGNNEQFF. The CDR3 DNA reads TGTGCCAGTAGAACCGGGACAGGGGGAAACAATGAGCAGTTCTTC.

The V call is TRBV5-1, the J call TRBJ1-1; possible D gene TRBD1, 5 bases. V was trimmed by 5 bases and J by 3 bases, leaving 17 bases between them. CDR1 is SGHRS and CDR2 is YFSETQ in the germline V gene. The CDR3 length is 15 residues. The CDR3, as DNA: TGCGCCAGCAGGATGGGGGGTAGTTTGGACACTGAAGCTTTCTTT. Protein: CASRMGGSLDTEAFF.

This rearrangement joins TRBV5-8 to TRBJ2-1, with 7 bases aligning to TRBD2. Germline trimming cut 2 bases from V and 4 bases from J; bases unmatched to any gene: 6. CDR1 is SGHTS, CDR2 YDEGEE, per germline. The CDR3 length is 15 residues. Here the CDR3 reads CASSFGGREYNEQFF. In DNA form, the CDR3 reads TGTGCCAGCAGCTTTGGGGGGAGGGAGTACAATGAGCAGTTCTTC.

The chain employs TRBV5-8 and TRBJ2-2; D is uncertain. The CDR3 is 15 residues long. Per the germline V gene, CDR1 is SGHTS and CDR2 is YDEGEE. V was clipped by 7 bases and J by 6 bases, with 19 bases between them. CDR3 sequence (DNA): TGTGCCAGCCGCCCCGCGGCGACTCGGGCCGGGGAGCTGTTTTTT. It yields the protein CASRPAATRAGELFF.

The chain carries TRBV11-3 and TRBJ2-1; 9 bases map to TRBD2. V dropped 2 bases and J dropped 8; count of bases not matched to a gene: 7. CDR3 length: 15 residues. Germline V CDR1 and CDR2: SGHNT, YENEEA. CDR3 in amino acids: CASSLSSGVAHEQFF. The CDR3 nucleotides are TGTGCCAGCAGCTTATCTAGCGGGGTAGCACATGAGCAGTTCTTC.

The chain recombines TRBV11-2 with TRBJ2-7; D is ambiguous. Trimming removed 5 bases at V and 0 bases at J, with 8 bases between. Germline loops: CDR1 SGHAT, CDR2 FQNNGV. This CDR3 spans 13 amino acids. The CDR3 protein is CASSAGGSYEQYF. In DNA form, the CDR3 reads TGTGCCAGCAGCGCTGGCGGCTCCTACGAGCAGTACTTC.

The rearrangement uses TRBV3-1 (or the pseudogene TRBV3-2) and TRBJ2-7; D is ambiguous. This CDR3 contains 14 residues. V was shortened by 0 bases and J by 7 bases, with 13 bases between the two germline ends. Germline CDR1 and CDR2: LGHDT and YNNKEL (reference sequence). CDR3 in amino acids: CASSQDGPVGEQYF. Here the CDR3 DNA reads TGTGCCAGCAGCCAAGACGGTCCGGTTGGTGAGCAGTACTTC.

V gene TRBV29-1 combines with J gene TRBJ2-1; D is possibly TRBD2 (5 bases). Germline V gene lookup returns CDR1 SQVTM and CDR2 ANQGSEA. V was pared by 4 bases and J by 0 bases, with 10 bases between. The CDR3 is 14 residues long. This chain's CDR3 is CSVGAGGSYNEQFF. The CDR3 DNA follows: TGCAGCGTTGGGGCAGGAGGCTCCTACAATGAGCAGTTCTTC.